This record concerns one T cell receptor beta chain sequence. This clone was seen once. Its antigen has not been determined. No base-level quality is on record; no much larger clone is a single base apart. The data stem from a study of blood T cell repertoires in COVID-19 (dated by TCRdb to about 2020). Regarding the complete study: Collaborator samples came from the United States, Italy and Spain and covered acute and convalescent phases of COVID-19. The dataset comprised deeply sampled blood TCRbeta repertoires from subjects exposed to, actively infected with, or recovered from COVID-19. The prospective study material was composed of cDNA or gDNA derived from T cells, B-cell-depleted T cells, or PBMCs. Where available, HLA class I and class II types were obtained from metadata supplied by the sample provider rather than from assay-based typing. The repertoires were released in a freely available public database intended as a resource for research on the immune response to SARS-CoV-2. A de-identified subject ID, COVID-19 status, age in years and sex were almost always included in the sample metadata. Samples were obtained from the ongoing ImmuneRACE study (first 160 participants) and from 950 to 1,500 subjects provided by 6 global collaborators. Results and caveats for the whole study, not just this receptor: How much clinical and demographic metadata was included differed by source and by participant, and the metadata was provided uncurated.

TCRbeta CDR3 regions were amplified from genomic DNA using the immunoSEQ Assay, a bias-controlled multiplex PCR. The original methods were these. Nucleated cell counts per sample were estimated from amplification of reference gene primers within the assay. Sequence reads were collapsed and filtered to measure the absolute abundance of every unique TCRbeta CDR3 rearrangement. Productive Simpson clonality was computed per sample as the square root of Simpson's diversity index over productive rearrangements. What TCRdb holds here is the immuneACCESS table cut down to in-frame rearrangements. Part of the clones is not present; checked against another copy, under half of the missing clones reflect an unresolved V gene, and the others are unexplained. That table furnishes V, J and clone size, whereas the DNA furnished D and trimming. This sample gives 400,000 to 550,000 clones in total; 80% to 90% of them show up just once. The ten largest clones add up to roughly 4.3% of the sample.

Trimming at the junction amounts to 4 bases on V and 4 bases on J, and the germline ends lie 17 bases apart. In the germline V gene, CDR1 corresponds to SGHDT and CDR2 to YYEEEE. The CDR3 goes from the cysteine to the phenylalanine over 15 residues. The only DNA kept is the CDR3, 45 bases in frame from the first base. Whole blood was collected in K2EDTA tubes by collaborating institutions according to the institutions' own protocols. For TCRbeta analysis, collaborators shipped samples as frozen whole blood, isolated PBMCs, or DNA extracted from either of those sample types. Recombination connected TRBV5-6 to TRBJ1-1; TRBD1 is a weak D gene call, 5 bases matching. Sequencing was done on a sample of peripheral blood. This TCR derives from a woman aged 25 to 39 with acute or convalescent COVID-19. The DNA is TGTGCCAGCAGCCTGCTGAATATAGGGGTCACTGAAGCTTTCTTT. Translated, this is CASSLLNIGVTEAFF.